The present T cell receptor beta chain was sequenced within a study of blood T cells in healthy people across ages. This CDR3 comprises 15 residues. Germline V CDR1 and CDR2: LGHDT, YNNKEL (reference sequence). V was cut by 0 bases and J by 10 bases, with 13 bases left in between. This clonotype has a handful of counts. The antigen remains unidentified. The people who gave samples were healthy Caucasians from Russia, aged roughly 6 to 90. Broader study findings: Estimated diversity, derived from one million T cells, was regarded as an underestimate.

The authors ran a second PCR of 7 to 11 cycles using a sample-barcoded 5' primer and a J-beta primer mix. TCRdb re-called the 5' RACE reads with MiXCR, one entry per CDR3 protein. The sample consists of fewer than 900,000 distinct CDR3 sequences, 36% of them appearing once. This receptor was taken from a man aged 18 to 35 in good health. The rearrangement links TRBV3-1 to TRBJ1-6; no firm D call. Specimen: blood. The CDR3 sequence: CASSQDSSPKSPLHF. The CDR3 DNA is TGTGCCAGCAGCCAAGATTCATCCCCTAAATCACCCCTCCACTTT.